This TCR beta chain comes out of a study of monozygotic twins with cystic fibrosis. Notes on the study in general: Co-twins had the most similar V usage for 13 of 16 pairs, J for 8. Clonality was generally low (median approximately 0.0095), higher in the most severe patients. Unrelated CF individuals shared fewer identical clonotypes than monozygotic CF twins.

This table comes from immunoSEQ multiplex PCR, and its TCRdb copy is limited to in-frame clones, with some not included. There are about 10,000 clones in the sample; 99% occur only once, and 0.41% lies in the top ten. With regard to this clone: Its matching antigen is unknown.

V gave up 0 bases and J gave up 1 base; unmatched junction bases: 0. Germline CDR1 reads GTSNPN; CDR2 reads SVGIG (reference sequence). The CDR3 is made up of 14 amino acids. V is TRBV30 and J is TRBJ1-5; 7 bases are a match to TRBD1. Sequenced: blood. The sequence was collected from a man aged 18 to 30 with cystic fibrosis. This chain's CDR3 is CAWSVGQSNQPQHF. DNA for the CDR3: TGTGCCTGGAGTGTGGGACAGAGCAATCAGCCCCAGCATTTT.